This passage covers 24 T cell receptor beta chains from one sample sequenced in a study of response to subunit inactivated influenza vaccine (dated by TCRdb to about 2018). Receptors were amplified or captured by RT-PCR. The sequencer was an Illumina HiSeq 2500. The public reads were quality trimmed at Q25 with fastp and then assembled into clones with MiXCR by TCRdb, keeping productive beta chains. Rows merge per CDR3 protein into single entries with the most common DNA and genes. Within this sample are roughly 500,000 distinct CDR3 sequences, with 16% of them counted one time only. The ten most abundant clones make up 3% of the sample. Sequences were derived from CD4+ T cells sorted from PBMCs, sampled about 23 months after vaccination. The receptor set was obtained from a man between 50 and 69 years old who received an inactivated influenza vaccine. Donor details come from another sample of the same person, matched by shared clones.

This clonotype turned up a few times. The chain recombines TRBV3-1 with TRBJ1-3; D not certain. The CDR3 is 14 amino acids. CDR1 is LGHDT, CDR2 YNNKEL, per germline (reference sequence). Trimming stripped 0 bases from V and 3 bases from J, with 6 bases between. CDR3 in DNA: TGTGCCAGCAGCCAAGACACATTTGGAAACACCATATATTTT. This codes for CASSQDTFGNTIYF.

This clonotype appeared many times. The gene calls are TRBV7-2 and TRBJ1-4, with 8 positions matching TRBD1. This CDR3 comprises 15 residues. V lost 4 bases to trimming and J lost 5 bases; unmatched junction nucleotides: 6. Germline assignment: CDR1 SGHTA and CDR2 FQGNSA. CDR3 sequence: CASSSPRGQNEKLFF. The CDR3 DNA sequence: TGTGCCAGCAGCTCCCCCAGGGGGCAGAATGAAAAACTGTTTTTT.

This clonotype came up many times. This sequence joins TRBV4-3 and TRBJ2-7; 10 nucleotides agree with TRBD2. From germline, CDR1 is LGHNA and CDR2 YSLEER. The trim removed 0 bases at V and 3 bases at J, leaving 5 bases unmatched. CDR3 size: 16 residues. The CDR3 DNA reads as TGCGCCAGCAGCCAAGATATCGCTAGCGGGAGCTACGAGCAGTACTTC. Protein: CASSQDIASGSYEQYF.

The DNA for the CDR3 is TGTGCCAGCAGCGTAGGGGGAACCGGGGAGCTGTTTTTT. This encodes CASSVGGTGELFF. The rearrangement uses TRBV9 and TRBJ2-2; the D is unclear. This CDR3 comprises 13 residues. V dropped 0 bases and J dropped 5 bases, with 5 bases sitting between them. Germline CDR1 SGDLS, CDR2 YYNGEE.

V is TRBV20-1 and J is TRBJ1-2, with D possibly matching TRBD1 (6 bases). The CDR3 is made up of 16 amino acids. V was pared by 0 bases and J by 4 bases, with 18 bases between. Germline-derived CDR1 and CDR2 are DFQATT and SNEGSKA (reference sequence). CDR3 loop: CSARDDRRGGGYGYTF. The DNA of the CDR3 is TGCAGTGCTAGAGATGACCGGAGAGGGGGAGGCTATGGCTACACCTTC.

This clonotype was seen only a few times. This chain links TRBV7-8 with TRBJ2-5; 8 bases are shared with TRBD2. V shed 5 bases, J shed 1 base, and the junction held 9 bases outside the gene matches. The CDR3 covers 16 residues. Germline V CDR1 and CDR2: SGHVS, FQNEAQ. The DNA for the CDR3 is TGTGCCAGCAGCCTCCGGCTAGCGGGTGGCCAAGAGACCCAGTACTTC. Translating it yields CASSLRLAGGQETQYF.

This sequence joins TRBV7-2 and TRBJ1-2, with D tentatively TRBD1 (5 bases). This CDR3 comprises 14 residues. Germline V gene data show CDR1 as SGHTA and CDR2 as FQGNSA. V lost 1 base to trimming and J lost 7 bases, with 13 bases between them. The CDR3 region is CASSLEGVPGGYTF. The CDR3 bases are TGTGCCAGCAGCTTAGAAGGGGTGCCTGGTGGCTACACCTTC.

The chain couples TRBV27 to TRBJ1-2, with D possibly TRBD1 on 5 matching bases. This CDR3 is built from 13 residues. Trimming shortened V by 7 bases and J by 4 bases, and 13 bases separated the two germline ends. CDR1 and CDR2 (germline): MNHEY, SMNVEV (reference sequence). The CDR3 here is CASTRAGGYGYTF. The CDR3 region has the DNA TGTGCCAGCACCAGGGCGGGTGGCTATGGCTACACCTTC.

The chain employs TRBV7-6 and TRBJ2-1, with 11 bases that match TRBD2. CDR1 is SGHVS, CDR2 FNYEAQ, per germline. V was clipped by 7 bases and J by 8 bases; unmatched bases: 10. There are 15 residues in the CDR3. CDR3 residues: CASNPGLAVSHEQFF. The CDR3 coding sequence is TGTGCCAGCAATCCGGGACTAGCGGTTTCTCATGAGCAGTTCTTC.

V usage is TRBV9 and J usage is TRBJ2-3; D is uncertain. The CDR3 covers 13 residues. Germline CDR1 is SGDLS and CDR2 is YYNGEE. V gave up 0 bases and J gave up 3 bases, with 5 bases separating them. DNA of the CDR3: TGTGCCAGCAGCGTAGCTATGACAGATACGCAGTATTTT. Residues: CASSVAMTDTQYF.

This clonotype was picked up a small number of times. J is TRBJ2-2 and V is TRBV7-2; 11 nucleotides line up with TRBD1. V gave up 0 bases and J gave up 6 bases; unmatched junction bases: 9. Germline V gene sequence: CDR1 SGHTA, CDR2 FQGNSA. The CDR3 has 18 residues. The CDR3 DNA reads as TGTGCCAGCAGCTTAGCACCCAGGGGACAGGGGGTATCCGGGGAGCTGTTTTTT. It yields the protein CASSLAPRGQGVSGELFF.

This clonotype has just a few counts. The chain links TRBV7-3 to TRBJ2-2; 11 bases agree with TRBD2. This CDR3 spans 16 amino acids. Germline-derived CDR1 and CDR2 are SGHTA and FQGTGA. The ends lost 1 base at V and 7 bases at J; junction bases unmatched: 5. The CDR3 DNA reads TGTGCCAGCAGCTTAAATAGCGGGAGGGCCGGCGGGGAGCTGTTTTTT. It yields the protein CASSLNSGRAGGELFF.

This clonotype was picked up a small number of times. The V and J genes are TRBV27 and TRBJ2-1; 15 bases agree with TRBD2. The CDR3 extends over 20 amino acids. Germline trimming cut 3 bases from V and 6 bases from J; bases unmatched to any gene: 15. CDR1 and CDR2 from the germline V gene are MNHEY and SMNVEV (reference sequence). CDR3 bases: TGTGCCAGCAGTTTGGCAGGGGACCCCAGGACTAGCGGGAGGGCCAATGAGCAGTTCTTC. It encodes CASSLAGDPRTSGRANEQFF.

This clonotype was seen only a few times. The chain couples TRBV18 to TRBJ1-4; D is possibly TRBD1 (5 bases). The CDR3 is 14 residues long. The germline V gene encodes CDR1 KGHSH and CDR2 LQKENI. V was clipped by 2 bases and J by 12 bases, with 16 bases between them. CDR3 coding DNA: TGTGCCAGCTCACCAAACTCAGGCGGGGCGGAACTGTTTTTT. It is translated as CASSPNSGGAELFF.

This clonotype was counted a few times. The chain uses TRBV24-1 and TRBJ2-5, with a tentative D call TRBD2 (6 bases). Germline values: CDR1 KGHDR, CDR2 SFDVKD. The CDR3 length is 14 residues. The ends were cut back, 6 bases at V and 5 bases at J, with 15 bases in the middle. CDR3 bases: TGTGCCACCAGTCCCCTGGGCGGGGAGGAGACCCAGTACTTC. It translates to CATSPLGGEETQYF.

V usage is TRBV20-1 and J usage is TRBJ2-1, with D maybe TRBD2 (6 bases). The CDR3 loop spans 14 amino acids. The V end lost 6 bases, the J end lost 7 bases, and 19 bases lay between the germline ends. Germline V gene data show CDR1 as DFQATT and CDR2 as SNEGSKA (reference sequence). CDR3: CSAPQAGRENEQFF. For the CDR3, the DNA is TGCAGTGCCCCCCAAGCGGGCCGAGAAAATGAGCAGTTCTTC.

The chain joins TRBV12-3 or TRBV12-4 to TRBJ2-1; TRBD2 aligns across 8 bases. V lost 6 bases to trimming and J lost 6 bases; unmatched junction nucleotides: 10. The CDR3 totals 15 residues. The CDR3 nucleotides read TGTGCCAGCAGACCGAAGCGGGAGTGGAGCAATGAGCAGTTCTTC. Translated, it gives CASRPKREWSNEQFF.

The rearrangement joins TRBV2 to TRBJ2-7, with D perhaps given as TRBD1 or TRBD2 (5 bases each). V shed 7 bases and J shed 3 bases, with 10 bases lying between them. The CDR3 is 12 amino acids. Looked up from germline, CDR1 is SNHLY and CDR2 is FYNNEI. The CDR3 DNA sequence: TGTGCCAGCAAAGGGGACGGCTACGAGCAGTACTTC. It specifies CASKGDGYEQYF.

The DNA for the CDR3 is TGTGCCAGCAGCTTAGTGGTGGCAGCCCATGAGCAGTTCTTC. Its protein product is CASSLVVAAHEQFF. The chain combines TRBV7-2 with TRBJ2-1; D is uncertain. The CDR3 is 14 residues long. Germline V lookup: CDR1 SGHTA, CDR2 FQGNSA. V gave up 1 base and J gave up 8 bases, with 12 bases separating them.

In this sample, this clonotype turned up many times. The chain combines TRBV7-9 with TRBJ2-7; D unresolved. The germline V gene encodes CDR1 SEHNR and CDR2 FQNEAQ (reference sequence). This CDR3 is built from 14 residues. Trimming removed 1 base from V and 2 bases from J, with 9 bases in between. In DNA form, the CDR3 reads TGTGCCAGCAGCTTAGACGCAGGTACCTACGAGCAGTACTTC. Translating gives CASSLDAGTYEQYF.

This clonotype was counted a few times. The genes are TRBV29-1 and TRBJ2-7, with 10 positions matching TRBD2. Per germline, CDR1 SQVTM and CDR2 ANQGSEA. This CDR3 contains 15 residues. Trimming at V came to 3 bases and at J to 3 bases, leaving 8 bases not matched to a gene. The DNA for the CDR3 is TGCAGCGTTGATTCCGGGACTAGCGCCCACTACGAGCAGTACTTC. This translates into CSVDSGTSAHYEQYF.

The genes are TRBV2 and TRBJ2-1; TRBD1 agrees at 7 bases. J lost 8 bases, V lost 7 bases, and 5 bases had no gene match. The length of the CDR3 is 12 residues. Germline-derived CDR1 and CDR2 are SNHLY and FYNNEI. The CDR3 loop reads CASKQGEDEQFF. The CDR3 DNA follows: TGTGCCAGCAAGCAGGGGGAAGATGAGCAGTTCTTC.

There are a few counts of this clonotype. V usage is TRBV4-3 and J usage is TRBJ2-1, with 7 bases fitting TRBD2. V gave up 4 bases and J gave up 0 bases; unmatched junction bases: 6. The CDR3 is made up of 16 amino acids. Germline lookup yields CDR1 LGHNA and CDR2 YSLEER. The CDR3 DNA sequence: TGCGCCAGCAGCCTACTACTAGCGAGCTCCTACAATGAGCAGTTCTTC. Its translation is CASSLLLASSYNEQFF.

Only a few counts were recorded for this clonotype. The gene calls are TRBV4-1 and TRBJ2-7; 10 bases map to TRBD2. V lost 2 bases, J lost 4 bases, and 5 bases stayed unmatched. The CDR3 has 15 residues. Germline loops: CDR1 MGHRA, CDR2 YSYEKL. For the CDR3, the DNA is TGCGCCAGCAGCCAACCACTAGCGGGGAAGTACGAGCAGTACTTC. This codes for CASSQPLAGKYEQYF.